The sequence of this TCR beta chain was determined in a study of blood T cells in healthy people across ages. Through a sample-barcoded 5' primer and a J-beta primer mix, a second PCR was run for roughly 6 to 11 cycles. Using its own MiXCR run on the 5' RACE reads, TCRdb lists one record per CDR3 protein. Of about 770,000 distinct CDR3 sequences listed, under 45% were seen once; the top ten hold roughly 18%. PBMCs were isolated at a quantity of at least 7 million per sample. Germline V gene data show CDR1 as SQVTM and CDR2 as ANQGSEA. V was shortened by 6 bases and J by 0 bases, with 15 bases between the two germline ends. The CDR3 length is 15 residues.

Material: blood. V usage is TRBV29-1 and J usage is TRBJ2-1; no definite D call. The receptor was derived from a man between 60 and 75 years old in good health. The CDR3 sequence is CSVKGPESSYNEQFF. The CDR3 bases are TGCAGCGTCAAGGGTCCGGAGAGCTCCTACAATGAGCAGTTCTTC.